This is a list of T cell receptor beta chains from one sample in a study of blood T cell repertoires in COVID-19. The method was immunoSEQ multiplex PCR; TCRdb's version includes in-frame clones alone and lacks a portion of them. The repertoire holds about 220,000 clones, with around 86% as singletons. The sample consisted of PBMCs or T cells enriched from blood (not recorded which). These receptors were obtained from a woman aged 40-49 years with acute COVID-19. Both conserved end residues are part of each CDR3. The D gene is left open where the match is weak. Size is omitted from some rows. Given values are once, few, many or a class for expanded clones.

abundance	v_gene	j_gene	d_gene	CDR3nt	CDR3aa
.	TRBV6-4	TRBJ2-1	TRBD1	TGTGCCAGCAGTCTACAGGGGGCTGGTATCAATGAGCAGTTCTTC	CASSLQGAGINEQFF
.	TRBV11-2	TRBJ2-7	.	TGTGCCAGCAGCTTAGATCAAACCCCCGAGCGGTACTTC	CASSLDQTPERYF
once	TRBV7-2	TRBJ2-7	TRBD2	TGTGCCAGCAGCTTAGAACGGGGGAGGGACTCCTACGAGCAGTACTTC	CASSLERGRDSYEQYF
.	TRBV7-9	TRBJ1-1	.	TGTGCCAGCAGCTTAGGGGGCGGTTTTAATGGCACTGAAGCTTTCTTT	CASSLGGGFNGTEAFF
once	TRBV21-1	TRBJ1-2	.	TGTGCCAGCAGCAAAAGCCAACAGGGATCCTCTAACTATGGCTACACCTTC	CASSKSQQGSSNYGYTF
.	TRBV15	TRBJ1-5	.	TGTGCCACCAGCAGAGATTATACAGTACAGCATTTT	CATSRDYTVQHF
.	TRBV19	TRBJ2-2	TRBD2	TGTGCCAGTAGTCCCCGACTAGCGGGGGGCCCCGGGGAGCTGTTTTTT	CASSPRLAGGPGELFF
.	TRBV13	TRBJ1-2	TRBD1	TGTGCCAGCAGCTCCCAGGGCAGGACAGGGGTTGGCTACACCTTC	CASSSQGRTGVGYTF
.	TRBV2	TRBJ1-1	.	TGTGCCAGCAGCGACATCTCCACCGGGAGAAACACTGAAGCTTTCTTT	CASSDISTGRNTEAFF
.	TRBV2	TRBJ1-2	.	TGTGCCAGCAGTGAAGCGCTACAGTCCACTGGCTACACCTTC	CASSEALQSTGYTF
once	TRBV3-1/TRBV3-2	TRBJ2-6	TRBD1	TGTGCCAGCAGCCAAGGGGGCAGGGGGCTCGACCCTGGGGCCAACGTCCTGACTTTC	CASSQGGRGLDPGANVLTF
.	TRBV9	TRBJ1-4	TRBD1	TGTGCCAGCAGCACCCGGACAGGGCCGCCTAATGAAAAACTGTTTTTT	CASSTRTGPPNEKLFF
.	TRBV29-1	TRBJ2-3	.	TGCAGCGCCGGGGGTGATACGCAGTATTTT	CSAGGDTQYF
.	TRBV5-1	TRBJ2-3	.	TGCGCCAGCAGCTTGAGGGGGATTGAGGGCACAGATACGCAGTATTTT	CASSLRGIEGTDTQYF
.	TRBV5-5	TRBJ1-6	.	TGTGCCAGCAGCTTGTTGGTTCACCAGGATTCACCCCTCCACTTT	CASSLLVHQDSPLHF
.	TRBV5-1	TRBJ2-1	TRBD1	TGCGCCAGAAAACGACAGGGTAATGAGCAGTTCTTC	CARKRQGNEQFF
.	TRBV6-5	TRBJ2-2	TRBD1	TGTGCCAGCAGTCCAAGGACAGGGGTAACCGGGGAGCTGTTTTTT	CASSPRTGVTGELFF
.	TRBV7-2	TRBJ2-5	.	TGTGCCAGCAGTACCTTCTCCGCCTTGGCAGAAGAGACCCAGTACTTC	CASSTFSALAEETQYF
.	TRBV7-3	TRBJ1-1	TRBD1	TGTGCCAGCAGCTTGGGGGACAGGGGGACTAACACTGAAGCTTTCTTT	CASSLGDRGTNTEAFF
.	TRBV15	TRBJ1-5	.	TGTGCCACCACCCCGATCGAGGGAGGTGATCAGCCCCAGCATTTT	CATTPIEGGDQPQHF
once	TRBV2	TRBJ2-5	.	TGTGCCAGCAGTGATAGGGGAAGAGAGACCCAGTACTTC	CASSDRGRETQYF
.	TRBV7-9	TRBJ1-4	TRBD1	TGTGCCAGCAGCTTAACTACAGGGGACGCAAAACTGTTTTTT	CASSLTTGDAKLFF
.	TRBV16	TRBJ2-2	.	TGTGCCAGCAGCCAGGGGAGCGGGGAGCTGTTTTTT	CASSQGSGELFF
.	TRBV14	TRBJ1-2	.	TGTGCCAGCAGCCAAGACTCCCGGGATGGCTACACCTTC	CASSQDSRDGYTF
.	TRBV19	TRBJ1-2	TRBD1	TGTGCCAGTAGTATGGACAGGGGAATATATGGCTATGGCTACACCTTC	CASSMDRGIYGYGYTF
few	TRBV14	TRBJ2-7	TRBD1	TGTGCCAGCAGCCCTACGGGACAGTCATTCCACGAGCAGTACTTC	CASSPTGQSFHEQYF
few	TRBV27	TRBJ1-5	TRBD1	TGTGCCAGCAGTTTTGCAGGGGGGAGCAATCAGCCCCAGCATTTT	CASSFAGGSNQPQHF
.	TRBV27	TRBJ1-6	.	TGTGCCAGCAGTCTTCTCCGGGAGGCGGGTTCACCCCTCCACTTT	CASSLLREAGSPLHF
.	TRBV4-1	TRBJ2-4	TRBD2	TGCGCCAGCAGCCAAGATTTCAATAGCGGGGGGGCCTTAGCCAAAAACATTCAGTACTTC	CASSQDFNSGGALAKNIQYF
.	TRBV18	TRBJ1-4	.	TGTGCCAGCTCCCGAAGTGGGCCTACCAACGAAAAACTGTTTTTT	CASSRSGPTNEKLFF
.	TRBV28	TRBJ1-1	TRBD1	TGTGCCAGCAGTTTCCAGAGGACAGGGGGCGGCACTGAAGCTTTCTTT	CASSFQRTGGGTEAFF
.	TRBV6-2/TRBV6-3	TRBJ1-5	.	TGTGCCAGCAGCCTCGGACCCCCAGGGGATCAGCCCCAGCATTTT	CASSLGPPGDQPQHF
.	TRBV2	TRBJ1-1	TRBD1	TGTGCCAGCAGTGAGAGACAGGGGGCTAGAGCTGAAGCTTTCTTT	CASSERQGARAEAFF
.	TRBV24-1	TRBJ2-5	TRBD2	TGTGCCACCAGGGGGGGGACGGCCGAAGAGACCCAGTACTTC	CATRGGTAEETQYF
.	TRBV6-1	TRBJ1-6	.	TGTGCCAGCAGTGAAGCGCACGGGTTGGATAATTCACCCCTCCACTTT	CASSEAHGLDNSPLHF
.	TRBV19	TRBJ1-5	TRBD1	TGTGCCAGTAGTATGGGACAGGGGGGTAATCAGCCCCAGCATTTT	CASSMGQGGNQPQHF
.	TRBV10-3	TRBJ2-5	.	TGTGCCACCAAAGGGCCAGCGGGCGCCACACAAGAGACCCAGTACTTC	CATKGPAGATQETQYF
few	TRBV15	TRBJ2-6	.	TGTGCCACCAGCCGAAAACCCCCCGGTTCTGGGGCCAACGTCCTGACTTTC	CATSRKPPGSGANVLTF
few	TRBV30	TRBJ2-2	.	TGTGCCTGGATTCGGCAGGGGTTCACCGGGGAGCTGTTTTTT	CAWIRQGFTGELFF
.	TRBV9	TRBJ2-1	TRBD1	TGTGCCAGCAGCTCACGACAGGGGCGTAATGAGCAGTTCTTC	CASSSRQGRNEQFF
few	TRBV5-3	TRBJ2-1	.	TGTGCCAGAAGCTTGGCCCGGAGGTACAATGAGCAGTTCTTC	CARSLARRYNEQFF
.	TRBV5-1	TRBJ2-1	TRBD2	TGCGCCAGCAGCTTGGCGCCAGCGGGGGTAAATGAGCAGTTCTTC	CASSLAPAGVNEQFF
.	TRBV30	TRBJ1-5	TRBD1	TGTGCCTGGAGTAATCCCAGTGGGCAGGGGGGCTATCAGCCCCAGCATTTT	CAWSNPSGQGGYQPQHF
.	TRBV2	TRBJ1-3	TRBD1	TGTGCCAGTTGGGACAGGGGAGCGACTGGAAACACCATATATTTT	CASWDRGATGNTIYF
.	TRBV4-1	TRBJ2-6	TRBD1	TGCGCCAGCAGCCAAACACAGGGGGTTCAGGCCAACGTCCTGACTTTC	CASSQTQGVQANVLTF
.	TRBV2	TRBJ1-4	.	TGTGCCAGCAGTGAAGACAGGGACAAACTGTTTTTT	CASSEDRDKLFF
.	TRBV5-1	TRBJ1-1	.	TGCGCCAGCAGCCTCGACAGGTTGGGGGACACTGAAGCTTTCTTT	CASSLDRLGDTEAFF
.	TRBV18	TRBJ2-5	.	TGTGCCAGCTCACCGTACCGGGACATCCAAGAGACCCAGTACTTC	CASSPYRDIQETQYF
.	TRBV15	TRBJ2-1	.	TGTGCCACCAGCAGAGATCCGGGTTTCTACAATGAGCAGTTCTTC	CATSRDPGFYNEQFF
.	TRBV5-1	TRBJ1-6	.	TGCGCCAGCAGCTTACAGGGAACGGAGACACTCCACTTT	CASSLQGTETLHF
.	TRBV9	TRBJ2-3	.	TGTGCCAGCAGCGTAGTCGAGGGTCAGCAGTATTTT	CASSVVEGQQYF
.	TRBV27	TRBJ1-1	.	TGTGCCAGCAGTTTAACGGGGAACACTGAAGCTTTCTTT	CASSLTGNTEAFF
.	TRBV6-5	TRBJ1-1	TRBD1	TGTGCCAGCTCGGGACAGGGGGCCATGAACACTGAAGCTTTCTTT	CASSGQGAMNTEAFF
few	TRBV7-9	TRBJ1-2	.	TGTGCCAGCAGCTTAAAGAGGACAGACCAGTATGGCTACACCTTC	CASSLKRTDQYGYTF
.	TRBV19	TRBJ1-1	TRBD1	TGTGCCAGTAGTGTCACAGGGGCGAACACTGAAGCTTTCTTT	CASSVTGANTEAFF
.	TRBV29-1	TRBJ1-2	TRBD1	TGCAGCGTTGCTAAAGCTAATTCCATTGGACAGGGTAACTATGGCTACACCTTC	CSVAKANSIGQGNYGYTF
once	TRBV13	TRBJ2-5	TRBD1	TGTGCCAGCAGCCGTACCGACAGGGGGGAGACCCAGTACTTC	CASSRTDRGETQYF
.	TRBV20-1	TRBJ1-2	.	TGCAGTGCTAGTCAGGGGCTCAGGGCGGACTATGGCTACACCTTC	CSASQGLRADYGYTF
.	TRBV14	TRBJ1-2	TRBD1	TGTGCCAGCAGCCAAGCTTTGGCAGGGGGGCGACTTTCCTATGGCTACACCTTC	CASSQALAGGRLSYGYTF